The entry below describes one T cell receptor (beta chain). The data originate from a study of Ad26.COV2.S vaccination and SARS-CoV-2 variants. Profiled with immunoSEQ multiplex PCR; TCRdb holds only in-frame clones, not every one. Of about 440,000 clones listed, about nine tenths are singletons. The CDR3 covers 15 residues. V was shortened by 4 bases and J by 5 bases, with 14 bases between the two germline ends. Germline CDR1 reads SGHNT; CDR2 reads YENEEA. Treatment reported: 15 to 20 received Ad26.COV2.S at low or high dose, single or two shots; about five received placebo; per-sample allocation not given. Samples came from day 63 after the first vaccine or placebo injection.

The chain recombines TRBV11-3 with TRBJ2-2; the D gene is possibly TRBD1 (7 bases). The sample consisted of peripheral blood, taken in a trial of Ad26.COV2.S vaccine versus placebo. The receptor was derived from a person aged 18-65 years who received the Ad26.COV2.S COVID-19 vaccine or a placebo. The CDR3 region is CASSSWAGGTGELFF. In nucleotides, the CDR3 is TGTGCCAGCAGCTCTTGGGCAGGGGGGACCGGGGAGCTGTTTTTT.